The 9 T cell receptor beta chains below come from one sample, sequenced in a study of blood T cells in healthy people across ages. Combining a sample-barcoded 5' primer with a J-beta primer mix, a second PCR ran for roughly 7 to 12 cycles. TCRdb re-derived calls from the 5' RACE reads in MiXCR, one entry per CDR3 protein. The data show around 1,900,000 distinct CDR3 sequences, with approximately 39% seen just once and under 30% held by the top ten. Specimen: blood. The receptors here all came from a human donor in good health.

The rearrangement uses TRBV20-1 and TRBJ2-2, with 7 bases lining up with TRBD1. The CDR3 length is 14 residues. Germline values: CDR1 DFQATT, CDR2 SNEGSKA (reference sequence). Trimming removed 4 bases from V and 2 bases from J; junction bases left unmatched: 4. The CDR3 region has the DNA TGCAGTGCTAACCGACAGGGAAACACCGGGGAGCTGTTTTTT. Its protein is CSANRQGNTGELFF.

The gene calls are TRBV10-3 and TRBJ1-2; 7 bases agree with TRBD1. The V segment lost 11 bases and the J segment 2 bases; nucleotides outside the gene matches: 5. The germline gives CDR1 ENHRY, CDR2 SYGVKD. The CDR3 extends over 12 amino acids. This chain's CDR3 is CASTGPNYGYTF. The CDR3 DNA is TGTGCCTCGACAGGGCCCAACTATGGCTACACCTTC.

Points on this clonotype: One end of the junction fails to match germline, which may point to a read error. The CDR3 loop reads CASRTVGGTDTRYF. The DNA of the CDR3 is TGTGCCAGCAGAACCGTCGGGGGCACAGATACGCGGTATTTT. The V gene is TRBV6-5, the J gene TRBJ2-3, with D tentatively TRBD1 or TRBD2 (6 bases each). The CDR3 spans 14 residues. Germline values: CDR1 MNHEY, CDR2 SVGAGI.

This clonotype has only a few counts. The chain is built from TRBV7-2 and TRBJ2-5; D may be TRBD1 (5 bases). Germline values: CDR1 SGHTA, CDR2 FQGNSA. V lost 7 bases to trimming and J lost 9 bases, with 15 bases between them. The CDR3 consists of 12 residues. The CDR3 is CASTPLQGAQYF. The CDR3, as DNA: TGTGCCAGCACCCCTCTCCAAGGGGCCCAGTACTTC.

This chain uses TRBV5-1 with TRBJ2-2; 8 nucleotides line up with TRBD1. From germline, CDR1 is SGHRS and CDR2 YFSETQ. V gave up 4 bases and J gave up 4 bases; unmatched junction bases: 6. The CDR3 sequence is 15 residues long. The CDR3 DNA follows: TGCGCCAGCAGCGGACAGGGTGGAGGCACCGGGGAGCTGTTTTTT. Translated: CASSGQGGGTGELFF.

This clonotype was observed a few times. The chain combines TRBV7-6 with TRBJ2-3; no firm D call. The CDR3 is 16 residues long. Germline values: CDR1 SGHVS, CDR2 FNYEAQ. V lost 4 bases, J lost 2 bases, and 16 bases lay in between. CDR3 residues: CASSWIVAGTTDTQYF. CDR3 nucleotide sequence: TGTGCCAGCAGCTGGATAGTGGCAGGAACCACAGATACGCAGTATTTT.

The V and J genes are TRBV11-3 and TRBJ2-7, with D possibly TRBD1 on 6 matching bases. V was pared by 2 bases and J by 5 bases, with 16 bases between. Germline CDR1 and CDR2: SGHNT and YENEEA. The CDR3 spans 15 residues. CDR3 nucleotide sequence: TGTGCCAGCAGCTTAAGGGGAGACAGGTCCCACGAGCAGTACTTC. This sequence encodes CASSLRGDRSHEQYF.

Comments on this clonotype: Mismatch with germline at one junction end may stem from a read error. This rearrangement joins TRBV4-1 to TRBJ2-5; a weak D match, TRBD2 (5 bases). The CDR3 covers 14 residues. The germline V gene has CDR1 MGHRA and CDR2 YSYEKL. The CDR3 reads CAGSQDEGVETQYF. The CDR3 nucleotides read TGCGCCGGCAGCCAAGATGAGGGCGTAGAGACCCAGTACTTC.

A few counts support this clonotype. The gene calls are TRBV24-1 and TRBJ2-1, with 8 bases fitting TRBD2. Germline values: CDR1 KGHDR, CDR2 SFDVKD. The CDR3 loop spans 12 amino acids. V shed 4 bases and J 9 bases; nucleotides not matched to a gene: 1. The CDR3 nucleotides read TGTGCCACCAGTGAAACTAGCGGTGAGCAGTTCTTC. It is translated as CATSETSGEQFF.